This entry concerns a single TCR beta chain. Reverse transcription of roughly 0.45 to 1 ug RNA was carried out with random hexamers. TCRdb reprocessed the immunoSEQ multiplex PCR reads with MiXCR, giving one entry per CDR3 protein. Among about 300,000 distinct CDR3 sequences listed, around 90% were seen once. Peripheral blood CD8+ and CD4+ T cells were profiled by TCR beta sequencing. The multiple sclerosis controls were treatment-naive patients with relapsing-remitting disease that was stable or active. TEMRA cells were FACS-enriched, and CD8+ and CD4+ T cells were isolated negatively. The data were obtained in a study of CD8 T cells in Susac syndrome. Germline lookup yields CDR1 DFQATT and CDR2 SNEGSKA (reference sequence). Trimming removed 6 bases at V and 4 bases at J, with 12 bases between. This CDR3 is 13 amino acids long.

The specimen sequenced was CD4+ T cells from PBMCs. This clonotype originated in a human donor with multiple sclerosis. V gene TRBV20-1 combines with J gene TRBJ2-2; no clear D. This CDR3 is CSASNDRTGELFF. DNA of the CDR3: TGCAGTGCCTCCAACGATCGCACCGGGGAGCTGTTTTTT.